This TCR beta chain was recorded in a study of blood T cell repertoires in COVID-19. Sequencing was performed with immunoSEQ multiplex PCR; in TCRdb, only in-frame clones are kept and a portion is missing. This sample carries just under 65,000 clones, around four fifths of them seen once, and the ten largest clones take 35% to 50%. The CDR3 has 15 residues. Germline V gives CDR1 MDHEN, CDR2 SYDVKM. V lost 8 bases, J lost 9 bases, and 16 bases stayed unmatched. The receptor was isolated from a human donor in a cohort sampled during active COVID-19. The specimen was peripheral blood. The rearrangement joins TRBV28 to TRBJ2-1, with 7 bases aligning to TRBD2. CDR3 loop: CASHRTRTLGGEQFF. CDR3 bases: TGTGCCAGCCACAGGACTAGAACGCTCGGGGGTGAGCAGTTCTTC.